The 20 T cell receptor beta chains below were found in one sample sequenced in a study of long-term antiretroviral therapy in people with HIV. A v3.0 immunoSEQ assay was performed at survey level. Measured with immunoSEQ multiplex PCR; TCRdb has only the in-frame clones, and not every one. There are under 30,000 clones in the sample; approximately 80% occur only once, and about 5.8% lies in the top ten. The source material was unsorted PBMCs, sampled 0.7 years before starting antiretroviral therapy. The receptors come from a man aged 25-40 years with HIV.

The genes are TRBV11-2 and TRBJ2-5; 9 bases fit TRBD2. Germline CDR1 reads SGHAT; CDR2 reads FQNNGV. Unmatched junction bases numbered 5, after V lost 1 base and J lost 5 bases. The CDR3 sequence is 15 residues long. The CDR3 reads CASSLGAGGRETQYF. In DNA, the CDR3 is TGTGCCAGCAGCTTAGGGGCGGGAGGGAGGGAGACCCAGTACTTC.

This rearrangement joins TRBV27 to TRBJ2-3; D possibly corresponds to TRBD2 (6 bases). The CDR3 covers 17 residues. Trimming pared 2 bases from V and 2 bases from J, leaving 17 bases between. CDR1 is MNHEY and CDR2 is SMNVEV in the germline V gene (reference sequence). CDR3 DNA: TGTGCCAGCAGTTTACGGGGGAAAGGACCGGCCACAGATACGCAGTATTTT. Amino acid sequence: CASSLRGKGPATDTQYF.

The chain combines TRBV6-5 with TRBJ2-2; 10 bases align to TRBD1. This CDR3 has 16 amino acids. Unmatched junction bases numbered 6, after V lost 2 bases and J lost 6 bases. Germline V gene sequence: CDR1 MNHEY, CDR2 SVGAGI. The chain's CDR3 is CASSYGGQGRAGELFF. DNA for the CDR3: TGTGCCAGCAGTTACGGGGGACAGGGGAGGGCCGGGGAGCTGTTTTTT.

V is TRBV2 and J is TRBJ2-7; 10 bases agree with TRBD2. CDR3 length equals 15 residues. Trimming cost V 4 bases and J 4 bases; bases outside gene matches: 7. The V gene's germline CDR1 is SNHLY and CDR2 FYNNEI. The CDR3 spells CASSGLAGGIYEQYF. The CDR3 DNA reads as TGTGCCAGCAGTGGATTAGCGGGGGGAATTTACGAGCAGTACTTC.

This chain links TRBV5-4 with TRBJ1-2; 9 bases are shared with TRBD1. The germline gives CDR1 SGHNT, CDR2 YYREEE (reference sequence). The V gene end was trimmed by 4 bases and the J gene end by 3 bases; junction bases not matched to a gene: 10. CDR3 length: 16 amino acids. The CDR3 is CASSKSGTGRDYGYTF. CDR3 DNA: TGTGCCAGCAGCAAATCTGGGACAGGGAGGGACTATGGCTACACCTTC. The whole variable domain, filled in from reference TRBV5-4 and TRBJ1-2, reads ETGVTQSPTHLIKTRGQQVTLRCSSQSGHNTVSWYQQALGQGPQFIFQYYREEENGRGNFPPRFSGLQFPNYSSELNVNALELDDSALYLCASSKSGTGRDYGYTFGSGTRLTVV.

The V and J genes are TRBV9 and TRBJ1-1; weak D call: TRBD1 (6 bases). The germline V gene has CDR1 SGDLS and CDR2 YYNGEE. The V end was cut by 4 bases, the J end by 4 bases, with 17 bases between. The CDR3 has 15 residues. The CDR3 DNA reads TGTGCCAGCAGCCCGAGCAAGGGGGTTGGCACTGAAGCTTTCTTT. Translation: CASSPSKGVGTEAFF.

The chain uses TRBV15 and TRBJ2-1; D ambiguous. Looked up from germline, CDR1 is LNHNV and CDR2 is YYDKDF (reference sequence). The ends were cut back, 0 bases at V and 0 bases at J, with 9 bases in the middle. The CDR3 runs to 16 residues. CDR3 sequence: CATSRDPASSYNEQFF. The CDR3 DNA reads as TGTGCCACCAGCAGAGATCCCGCGAGCTCCTACAATGAGCAGTTCTTC.

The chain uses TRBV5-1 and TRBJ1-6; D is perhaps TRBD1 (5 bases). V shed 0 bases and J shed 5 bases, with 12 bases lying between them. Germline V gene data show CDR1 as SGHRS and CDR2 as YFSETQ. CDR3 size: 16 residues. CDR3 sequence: CASSLEGRGDNSPLHF. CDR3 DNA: TGCGCCAGCAGCTTGGAAGGGAGAGGGGATAATTCACCCCTCCACTTT.

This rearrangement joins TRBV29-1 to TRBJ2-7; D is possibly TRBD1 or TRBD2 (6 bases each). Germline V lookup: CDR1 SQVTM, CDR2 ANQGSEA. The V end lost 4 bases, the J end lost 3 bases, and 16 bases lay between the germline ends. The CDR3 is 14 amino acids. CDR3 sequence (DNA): TGCAGCGTTGGAGTCCGGGGGCGCCTCTACGAGCAGTACTTC. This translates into CSVGVRGRLYEQYF.

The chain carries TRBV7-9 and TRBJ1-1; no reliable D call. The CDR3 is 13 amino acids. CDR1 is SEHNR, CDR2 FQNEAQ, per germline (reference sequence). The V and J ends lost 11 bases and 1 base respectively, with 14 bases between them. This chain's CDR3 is CAGLPDSNTEAFF. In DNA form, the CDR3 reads TGTGCCGGCCTACCGGATTCGAACACTGAAGCTTTCTTT.

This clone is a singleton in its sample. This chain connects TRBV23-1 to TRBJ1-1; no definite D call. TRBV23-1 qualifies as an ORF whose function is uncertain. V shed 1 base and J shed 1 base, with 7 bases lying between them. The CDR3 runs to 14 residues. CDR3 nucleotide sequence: TGCGCCAGCAGTCAATTCATATCGAACACTGAAGCTTTCTTT. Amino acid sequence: CASSQFISNTEAFF.

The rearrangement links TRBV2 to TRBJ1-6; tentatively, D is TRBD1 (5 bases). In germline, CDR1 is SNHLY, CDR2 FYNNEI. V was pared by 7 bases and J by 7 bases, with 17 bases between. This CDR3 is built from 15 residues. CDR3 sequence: CASNGGDRENSPLHF. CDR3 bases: TGTGCCAGCAATGGGGGGGATCGCGAAAATTCACCCCTCCACTTT.

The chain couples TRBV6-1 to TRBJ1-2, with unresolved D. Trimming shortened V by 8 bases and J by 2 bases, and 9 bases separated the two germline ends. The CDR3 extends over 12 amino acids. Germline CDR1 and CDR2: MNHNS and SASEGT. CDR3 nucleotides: TGTGCCAGCGACCGCCTGAACTATGGCTACACCTTC. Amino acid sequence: CASDRLNYGYTF.

For the CDR3, the DNA is TGTGCCAGCAGCCCCCTGACTGGTCCGGACTATGGCTACACCTTC. It encodes CASSPLTGPDYGYTF. The chain couples TRBV4-2 to TRBJ1-2; D gene ambiguous. There are 15 residues in the CDR3. V dropped 4 bases and J dropped 3 bases, with 15 bases sitting between them. Germline-derived CDR1 and CDR2 are LGHNA and YNFKEQ.

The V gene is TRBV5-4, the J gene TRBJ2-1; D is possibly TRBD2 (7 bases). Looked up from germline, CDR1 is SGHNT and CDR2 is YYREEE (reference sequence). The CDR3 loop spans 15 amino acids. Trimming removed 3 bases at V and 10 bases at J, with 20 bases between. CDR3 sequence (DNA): TGTGCCAGCAGCTCGGGACTATCGACCCAGGGGGAGCAGTTCTTC. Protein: CASSSGLSTQGEQFF.

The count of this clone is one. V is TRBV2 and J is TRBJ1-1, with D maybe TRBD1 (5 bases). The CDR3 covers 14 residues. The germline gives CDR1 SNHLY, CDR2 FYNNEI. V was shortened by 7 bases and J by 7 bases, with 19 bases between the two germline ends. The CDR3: CASKAPGADFEAFF. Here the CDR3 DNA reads TGTGCCAGCAAGGCCCCTGGGGCCGACTTTGAAGCTTTCTTT.

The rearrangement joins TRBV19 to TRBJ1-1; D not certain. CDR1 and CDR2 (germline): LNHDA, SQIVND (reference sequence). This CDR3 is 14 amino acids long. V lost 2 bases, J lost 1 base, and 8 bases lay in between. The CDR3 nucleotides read TGTGCCAGTAGTATATTGGGATCGAACACTGAAGCTTTCTTT. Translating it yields CASSILGSNTEAFF.

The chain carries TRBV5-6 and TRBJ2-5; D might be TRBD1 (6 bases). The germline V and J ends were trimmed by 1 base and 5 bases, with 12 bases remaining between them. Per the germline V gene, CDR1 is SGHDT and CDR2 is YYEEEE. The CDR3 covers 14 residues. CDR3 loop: CASSLRGFRETQYF. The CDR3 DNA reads TGTGCCAGCAGCTTGAGGGGGTTCAGGGAGACCCAGTACTTC.

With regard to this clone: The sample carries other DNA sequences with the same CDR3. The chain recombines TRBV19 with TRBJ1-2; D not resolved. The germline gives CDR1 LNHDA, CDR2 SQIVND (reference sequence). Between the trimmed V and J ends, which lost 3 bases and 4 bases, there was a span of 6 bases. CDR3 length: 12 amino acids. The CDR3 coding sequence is TGTGCCAGTAGTATTTCAGTCTATGGCTACACCTTC. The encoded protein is CASSISVYGYTF.

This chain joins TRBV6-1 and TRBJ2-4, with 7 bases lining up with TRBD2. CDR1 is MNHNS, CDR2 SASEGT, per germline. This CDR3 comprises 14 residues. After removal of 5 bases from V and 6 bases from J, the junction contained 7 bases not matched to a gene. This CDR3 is CASSIREGPNIQYF. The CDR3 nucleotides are TGTGCCAGCAGTATAAGGGAGGGACCAAACATTCAGTACTTC.